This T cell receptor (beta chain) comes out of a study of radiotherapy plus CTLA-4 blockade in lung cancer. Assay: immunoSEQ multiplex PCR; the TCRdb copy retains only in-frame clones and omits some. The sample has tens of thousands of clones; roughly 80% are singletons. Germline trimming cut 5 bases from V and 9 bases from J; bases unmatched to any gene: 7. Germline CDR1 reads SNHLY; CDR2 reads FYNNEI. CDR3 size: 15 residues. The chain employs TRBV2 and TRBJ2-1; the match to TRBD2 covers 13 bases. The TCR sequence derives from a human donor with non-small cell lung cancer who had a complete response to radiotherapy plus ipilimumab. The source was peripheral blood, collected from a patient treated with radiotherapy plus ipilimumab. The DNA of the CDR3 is TGTGCCAGCAGTTCGACTAGCGGGGGGAACCTTGAGCAGTTCTTC. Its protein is CASSSTSGGNLEQFF.